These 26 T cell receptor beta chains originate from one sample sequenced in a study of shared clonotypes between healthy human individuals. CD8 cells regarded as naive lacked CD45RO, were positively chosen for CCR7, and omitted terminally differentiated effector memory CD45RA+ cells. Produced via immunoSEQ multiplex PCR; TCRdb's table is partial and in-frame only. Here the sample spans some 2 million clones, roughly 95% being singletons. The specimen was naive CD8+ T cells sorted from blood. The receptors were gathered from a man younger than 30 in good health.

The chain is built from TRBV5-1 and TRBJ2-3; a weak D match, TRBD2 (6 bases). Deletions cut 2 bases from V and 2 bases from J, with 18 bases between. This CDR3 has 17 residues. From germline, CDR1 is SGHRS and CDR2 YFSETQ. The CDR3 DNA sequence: TGCGCCAGCAGCTTTCCTCCCGGGACTTCTATCACAGATACGCAGTATTTT. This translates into CASSFPPGTSITDTQYF. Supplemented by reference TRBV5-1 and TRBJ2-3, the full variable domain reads KAGVTQTPRYLIKTRGQQVTLSCSPISGHRSVSWYQQTPGQGLQFLFEYFSETQRNKGNFPGRFSGRQFSNSRSEMNVSTLELGDSALYLCASSFPPGTSITDTQYFGPGTRLTVL.

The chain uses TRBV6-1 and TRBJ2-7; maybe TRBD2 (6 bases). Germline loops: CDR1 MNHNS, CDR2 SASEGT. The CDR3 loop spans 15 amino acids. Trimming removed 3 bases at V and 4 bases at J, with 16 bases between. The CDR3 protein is CASSEPRDWLYEQYF. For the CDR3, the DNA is TGTGCCAGCAGTGAGCCCCGGGACTGGCTTTACGAGCAGTACTTC.

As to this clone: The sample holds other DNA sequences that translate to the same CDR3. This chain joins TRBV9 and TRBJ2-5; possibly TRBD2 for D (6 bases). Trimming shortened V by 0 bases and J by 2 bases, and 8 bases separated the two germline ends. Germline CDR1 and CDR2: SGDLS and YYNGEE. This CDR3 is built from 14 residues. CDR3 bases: TGTGCCAGCAGCGTAGACGGGGGACAAGAGACCCAGTACTTC. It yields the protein CASSVDGGQETQYF.

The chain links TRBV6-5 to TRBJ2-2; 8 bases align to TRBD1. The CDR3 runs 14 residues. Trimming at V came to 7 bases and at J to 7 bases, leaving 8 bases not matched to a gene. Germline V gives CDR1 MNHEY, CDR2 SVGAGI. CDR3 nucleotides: TGTGCCAGCAATGCAGGGGGCGGCCACGGGGAGCTGTTTTTT. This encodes CASNAGGGHGELFF.

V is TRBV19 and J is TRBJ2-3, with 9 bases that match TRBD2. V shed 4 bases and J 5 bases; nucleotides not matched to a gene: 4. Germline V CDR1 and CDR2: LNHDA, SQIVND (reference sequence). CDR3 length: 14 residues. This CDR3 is CASSTSGTLDTQYF. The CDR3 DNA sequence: TGTGCCAGTAGTACTAGCGGGACCCTAGATACGCAGTATTTT.

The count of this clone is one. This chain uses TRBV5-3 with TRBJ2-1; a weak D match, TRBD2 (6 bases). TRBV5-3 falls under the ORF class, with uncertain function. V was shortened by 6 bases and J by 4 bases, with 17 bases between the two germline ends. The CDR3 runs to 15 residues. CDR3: CARTTLARTYNEQFF. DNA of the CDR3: TGTGCCAGAACCACACTAGCTCGGACGTACAATGAGCAGTTCTTC.

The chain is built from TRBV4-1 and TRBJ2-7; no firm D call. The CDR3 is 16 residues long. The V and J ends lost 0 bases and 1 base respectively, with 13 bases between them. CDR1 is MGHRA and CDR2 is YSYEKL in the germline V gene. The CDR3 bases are TGCGCCAGCAGCCAAGAGACTCGGACGGCGTCCTACGAGCAGTACTTC. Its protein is CASSQETRTASYEQYF.

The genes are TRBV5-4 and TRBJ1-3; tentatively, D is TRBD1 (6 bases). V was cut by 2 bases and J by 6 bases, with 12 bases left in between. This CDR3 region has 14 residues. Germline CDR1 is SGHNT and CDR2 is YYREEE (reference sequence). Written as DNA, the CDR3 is TGTGCCAGCAGCTTCTCGGGACAAGAAAACACCATATATTTT. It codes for CASSFSGQENTIYF.

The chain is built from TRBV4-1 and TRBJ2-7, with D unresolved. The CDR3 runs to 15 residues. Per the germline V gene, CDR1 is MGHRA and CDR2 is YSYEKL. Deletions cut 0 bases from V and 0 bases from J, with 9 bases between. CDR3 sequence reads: CASSQETTSSYEQYF. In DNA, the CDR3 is TGCGCCAGCAGCCAAGAAACGACCAGCTCCTACGAGCAGTACTTC.

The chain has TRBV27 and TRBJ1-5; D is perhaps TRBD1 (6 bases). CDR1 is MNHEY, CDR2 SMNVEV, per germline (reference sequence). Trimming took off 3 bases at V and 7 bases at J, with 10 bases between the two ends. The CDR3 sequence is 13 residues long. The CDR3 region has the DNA TGTGCCAGCAGTTTTCGGGACACCCAGCCCCAGCATTTT. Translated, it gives CASSFRDTQPQHF.

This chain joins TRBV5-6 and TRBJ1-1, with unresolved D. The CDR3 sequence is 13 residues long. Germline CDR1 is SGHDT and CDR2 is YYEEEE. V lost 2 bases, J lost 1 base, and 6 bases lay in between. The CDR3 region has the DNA TGTGCCAGCAGCTTTACAACGAACACTGAAGCTTTCTTT. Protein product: CASSFTTNTEAFF.

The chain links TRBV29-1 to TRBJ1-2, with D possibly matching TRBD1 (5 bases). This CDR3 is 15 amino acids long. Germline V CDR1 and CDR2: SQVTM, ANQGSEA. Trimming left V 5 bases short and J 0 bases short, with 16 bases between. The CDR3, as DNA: TGCAGCGTTCCGGGGGAGACAGTCACTAACTATGGCTACACCTTC. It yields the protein CSVPGETVTNYGYTF.

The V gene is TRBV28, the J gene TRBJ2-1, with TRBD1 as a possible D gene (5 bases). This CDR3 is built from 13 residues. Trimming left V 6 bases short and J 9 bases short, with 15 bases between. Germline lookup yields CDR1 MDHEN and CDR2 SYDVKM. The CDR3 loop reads CASSPTGVGEQFF. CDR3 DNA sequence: TGTGCCAGCAGCCCTACAGGCGTTGGTGAGCAGTTCTTC.

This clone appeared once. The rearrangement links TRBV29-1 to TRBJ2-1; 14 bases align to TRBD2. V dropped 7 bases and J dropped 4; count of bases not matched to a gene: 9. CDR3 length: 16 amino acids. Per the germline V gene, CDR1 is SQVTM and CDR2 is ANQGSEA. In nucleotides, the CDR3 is TGCAGCGCTGTCATGGGGACTAGCGGGGGATACAATGAGCAGTTCTTC. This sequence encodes CSAVMGTSGGYNEQFF.

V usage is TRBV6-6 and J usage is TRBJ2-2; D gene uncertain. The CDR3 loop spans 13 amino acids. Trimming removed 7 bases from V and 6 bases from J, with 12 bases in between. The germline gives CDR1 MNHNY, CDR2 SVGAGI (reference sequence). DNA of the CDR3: TGTGCCAGCACCCCTCATGGGGCCGGGGAGCTGTTTTTT. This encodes CASTPHGAGELFF.

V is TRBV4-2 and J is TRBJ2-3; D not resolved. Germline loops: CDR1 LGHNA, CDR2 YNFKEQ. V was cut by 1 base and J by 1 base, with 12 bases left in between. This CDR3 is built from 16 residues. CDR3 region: CASSQVTLDRTDTQYF. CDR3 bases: TGTGCCAGCAGCCAAGTAACCCTAGACCGCACAGATACGCAGTATTTT.

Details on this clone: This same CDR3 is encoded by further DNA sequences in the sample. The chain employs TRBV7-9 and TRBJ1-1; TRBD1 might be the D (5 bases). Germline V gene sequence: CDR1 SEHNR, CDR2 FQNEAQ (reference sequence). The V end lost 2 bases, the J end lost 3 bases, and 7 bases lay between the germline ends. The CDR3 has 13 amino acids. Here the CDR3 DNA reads TGTGCCAGCAGCTTATCCAGGGACACTGAAGCTTTCTTT. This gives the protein CASSLSRDTEAFF.

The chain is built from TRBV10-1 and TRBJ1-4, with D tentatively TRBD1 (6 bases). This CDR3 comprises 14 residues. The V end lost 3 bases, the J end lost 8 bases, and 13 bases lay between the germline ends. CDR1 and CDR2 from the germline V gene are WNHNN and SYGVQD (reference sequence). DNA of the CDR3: TGCGCCAGCAGTGACAGGGGAGAAGGAGAAAAACTGTTTTTT. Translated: CASSDRGEGEKLFF.

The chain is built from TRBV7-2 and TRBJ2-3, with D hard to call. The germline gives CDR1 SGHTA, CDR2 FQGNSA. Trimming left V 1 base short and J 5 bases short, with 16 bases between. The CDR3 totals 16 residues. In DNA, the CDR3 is TGTGCCAGCAGCTTAGGATCCGTTGGAGTGCTAGATACGCAGTATTTT. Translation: CASSLGSVGVLDTQYF.

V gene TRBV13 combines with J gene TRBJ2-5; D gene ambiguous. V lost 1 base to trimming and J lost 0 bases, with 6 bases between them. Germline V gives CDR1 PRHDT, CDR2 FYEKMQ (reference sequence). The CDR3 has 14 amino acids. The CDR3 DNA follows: TGTGCCAGCAGCTTAGCTACTCACCAAGAGACCCAGTACTTC. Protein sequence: CASSLATHQETQYF.

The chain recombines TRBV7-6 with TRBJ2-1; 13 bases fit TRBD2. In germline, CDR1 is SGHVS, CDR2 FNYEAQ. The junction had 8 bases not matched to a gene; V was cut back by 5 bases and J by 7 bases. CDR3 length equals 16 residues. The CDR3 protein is CASSIGTSGIGNEQFF. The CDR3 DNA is TGTGCCAGCAGCATAGGGACTAGCGGGATAGGAAATGAGCAGTTCTTC.

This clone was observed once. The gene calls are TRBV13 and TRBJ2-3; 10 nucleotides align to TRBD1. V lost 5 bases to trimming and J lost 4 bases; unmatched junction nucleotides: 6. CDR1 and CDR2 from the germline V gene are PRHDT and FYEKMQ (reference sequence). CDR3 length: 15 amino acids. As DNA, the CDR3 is TGTGCCAGCAGCCACGGGACAGGGGACGCAGATACGCAGTATTTT. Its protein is CASSHGTGDADTQYF.

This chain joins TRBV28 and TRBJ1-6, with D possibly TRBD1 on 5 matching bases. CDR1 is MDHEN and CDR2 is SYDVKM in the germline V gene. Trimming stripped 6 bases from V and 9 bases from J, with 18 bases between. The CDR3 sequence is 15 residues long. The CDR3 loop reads CASSPLRGESSPLHF. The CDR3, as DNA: TGTGCCAGCAGCCCCCTGAGGGGAGAAAGTTCACCCCTCCACTTT.

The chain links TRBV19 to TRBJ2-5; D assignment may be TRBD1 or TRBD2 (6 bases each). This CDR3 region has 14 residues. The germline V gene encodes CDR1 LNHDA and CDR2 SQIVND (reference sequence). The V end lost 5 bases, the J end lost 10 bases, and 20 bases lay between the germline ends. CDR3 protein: CASSPSDRSGGQYF. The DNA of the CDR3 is TGTGCCAGTAGTCCCTCTGACAGGTCCGGGGGCCAGTACTTC.

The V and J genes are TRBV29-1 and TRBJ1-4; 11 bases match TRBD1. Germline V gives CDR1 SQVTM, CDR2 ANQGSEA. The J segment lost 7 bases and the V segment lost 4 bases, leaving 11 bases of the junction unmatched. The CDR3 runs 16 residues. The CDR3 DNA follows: TGCAGCGTTGCCGGGACAGGGGGACCCCGGGGTGAAAAACTGTTTTTT. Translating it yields CSVAGTGGPRGEKLFF. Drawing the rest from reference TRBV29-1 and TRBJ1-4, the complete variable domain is SAVISQKPSRDICQRGTSLTIQCQVDSQVTMMFWYRQQPGQSLTLIATANQGSEATYESGFVIDKFPISRPNLTFSTLTVSNMSPEDSSIYLCSVAGTGGPRGEKLFFGSGTQLSVL.

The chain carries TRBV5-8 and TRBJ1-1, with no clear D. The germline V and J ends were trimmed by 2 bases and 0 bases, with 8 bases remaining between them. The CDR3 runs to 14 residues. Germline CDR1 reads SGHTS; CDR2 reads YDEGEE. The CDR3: CASSFPNLNTEAFF. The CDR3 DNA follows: TGTGCCAGCAGCTTTCCGAATCTGAACACTGAAGCTTTCTTT.